The entry that follows covers one T cell receptor beta chain sequence. Trimming left V 2 bases short and J 3 bases short, with 16 bases between. The CDR3 is 17 amino acids. Germline V gene sequence: CDR1 MNHEY, CDR2 SVGAGI. The sample originates from a study of blood T cells in healthy people across ages. Study-level information: About one barcoded TCR beta cDNA was captured per two T cells.

Each donor was a healthy Caucasian individual from Russia, aged roughly 6 to 90. Approximately 9.1 milliliters was the volume of peripheral blood drawn from each donor. Per sample, a minimum of 6 million PBMCs were isolated. Primed by a sample-barcoded 5' primer and a J-beta primer mix, a second PCR proceeded for about 6 to 12 cycles. A single record per CDR3 protein comes from TCRdb applying MiXCR to the 5' RACE reads. The sample records roughly 680,000 distinct CDR3 sequences, under 25% being singletons. The V gene is TRBV6-5, the J gene TRBJ2-2; tentatively, D is TRBD1 (5 bases). Sequencing used blood. This sequence was found in a man in his 70s in good health. CDR3 sequence: CASSYISLGADTGELFF. CDR3 in DNA: TGTGCCAGCAGTTACATTAGTTTAGGGGCCGACACCGGGGAGCTGTTTTTT.